The entry below gives a single TCR beta chain sequence along with its context. The PCR used 60 Vbeta and 13 Jbeta primers. Per the study methods: Unique TCR beta chains numbered 60 million to 100 million in a later analysis, with about 11 million shared. Sequencing was performed with immunoSEQ multiplex PCR; in TCRdb, only in-frame clones are kept and a portion is missing. V, J and clone size are those of that table, while D and trimming were read from the DNA. This sample carries about 65,000 clones, 62% of them seen once, and the ten largest clones take around 2.7%. The record originates from a study of cytomegalovirus exposure and HLA in healthy donors. While unrecorded immune exposures were likely, the donors were nominally healthy when sampled. V was clipped by 11 bases and J by 3 bases; unmatched bases: 6. The CDR3 covers 15 residues. CDR1 and CDR2 from the germline V gene are MDHEN and SYDVKM.

The sequence was collected from a man aged 25 to 40 in good health and CMV-seronegative. The chain is built from TRBV28 and TRBJ1-6; TRBD1 matches 11 bases. The sequenced material came from PBMCs. The CDR3 here is CAGQGADFYNSPLHF. The CDR3 bases are TGTGCCGGACAGGGGGCCGACTTCTATAATTCACCCCTCCACTTT.